The clone carrying this T cell receptor (beta chain) was seen a few times. The antigen is unknown. At the DNA level, this CDR3 is encoded by other sequences in the same sample as well. This sample is drawn from a study of shared clonotypes between healthy human individuals. Regarding the study as a whole: Clonotypes shared by all four sorted-subset donors had higher generation probabilities than non-shared clonotypes. For sorted subsets, rarefaction showed incomplete sequencing despite large depth.

Each cell subset's genomic DNA was divided evenly among several immunoSEQ plates. Measured with immunoSEQ multiplex PCR; TCRdb has only the in-frame clones, and not every one. Here the sample spans approximately 330,000 clones, around 67% being singletons. The sequence was obtained from a man aged 25 to 40 in good health. Sequenced material: memory CD4+ T cells sorted from blood. Subset noted: CD45RA-negative fraction.

For the CDR3, the DNA is TGTGCCAGCAGCTTAGCTTCCACAGATACGCAGTATTTT. The encoded protein is CASSLASTDTQYF. The chain recombines TRBV11-2 with TRBJ2-3; D call uncertain. Per germline, CDR1 SGHAT and CDR2 FQNNGV. The CDR3 is 13 residues long. With 1 base removed from V and 2 bases from J, the gap between germline ends came to 4 bases. The whole variable domain, filled in from reference TRBV11-2 and TRBJ2-3, reads EAGVAQSPRYKIIEKRQSVAFWCNPISGHATLYWYQQILGQGPKLLIQFQNNGVVDDSQLPKDRFSAERLKGVDSTLKIQPAKLEDSAVYLCASSLASTDTQYFGPGTRLTVL.